This TCR beta chain derives from a study of blood T cell repertoires in COVID-19. Turning to the study itself: Acute and convalescent COVID-19 samples came from the United States, Italy and Spain.

Germline V lookup: CDR1 SGHDN, CDR2 FVKESK. The ends lost 1 base at V and 5 bases at J; junction bases unmatched: 2. The CDR3 runs 14 residues. Per the original methods: By means of reference gene primer amplification, nucleated cell counts were estimated. Sequencing was performed with immunoSEQ multiplex PCR; in TCRdb, only in-frame clones are kept and a portion is missing. V, J and clone size are those of that table, while D and trimming were read from the DNA. The repertoire includes about 54,000 clones, around 83% of them detected once, and 5.5% to 6% sits in the top ten. The source material was peripheral blood. This chain uses TRBV14 with TRBJ1-2; 9 bases fit TRBD1. This sequence originates from a human donor in a cohort sampled during active or convalescent COVID-19. CDR3 DNA sequence: TGTGCCAGCAGCCAAGTGGGACAGGGTTATGGCTACACCTTC. This encodes CASSQVGQGYGYTF.